This is a list of T cell receptor beta chains from one sample in a study of blood T cell repertoires in COVID-19. Using immunoSEQ multiplex PCR, the repertoire was profiled, and TCRdb retains in-frame clones only, with some absent. The sample holds approximately 200,000 clones, more than 75% seen once. Sequenced input: PBMCs or T cells enriched from blood (not recorded which). Receptor source: a man between 25 and 39 years old in a cohort exposed to, infected with or recovered from COVID-19 (not recorded which). Each CDR3 is given with its conserved first and last residue. Each record gives: D gene, J gene, clone size, V gene, CDR3 DNA, CDR3 protein. D genes are given only for firm matches. Expanded clones are given a class, and other clones once, few, many or no size at all.

>TRBD1|TRBJ1-2|NA|TRBV4-3
TGCGCCAGCAGCCACCTGACAGGGGGCGCATCTGGCTACACCTTC
CASSHLTGGASGYTF
>NA|TRBJ1-6|NA|TRBV9
TGTGCCAGCAGCGGGCCCCTGGGGGGGTTTAATTCACCCCTCCACTTT
CASSGPLGGFNSPLHF
>TRBD1|TRBJ1-1|NA|TRBV28
TGTGCCAGTGACGGGACAGGGGGCAGTTTCACTGAAGCTTTCTTT
CASDGTGGSFTEAFF
>NA|TRBJ2-1|NA|TRBV25-1
TGTGCCAGCAGTGAATATTCAGGGCTTCTACTCTACAATGAGCAGTTCTTC
CASSEYSGLLLYNEQFF
>TRBD2|TRBJ2-1|NA|TRBV7-9
TGTGCCAGCAGCTTAGGCGGGAGCCCTTACAATGAGCAGTTCTTC
CASSLGGSPYNEQFF
>NA|TRBJ2-5|NA|TRBV3-1/TRBV3-2
TGTGCCAGCACCCCCGGGGGCCAAGAGACCCAGTACTTC
CASTPGGQETQYF
>NA|TRBJ2-1|once|TRBV2
TGTGCCAGCATATCCAGGGGGGTTGTGTTCTTC
CASISRGVVFF
>NA|TRBJ2-7|NA|TRBV19
TGTGCCAGTAGTAACCTGGGCAGGGACGAGCAGTACTTC
CASSNLGRDEQYF
>NA|TRBJ2-3|few|TRBV6-5
TGTGCCAGCAGAGATTACGGCGGGAATACGCAGTATTTT
CASRDYGGNTQYF
>TRBD1|TRBJ2-7|NA|TRBV2
TGTGCCACTATGGACAGGCCCTCCTCCTACGAGCAGTACTTC
CATMDRPSSYEQYF
>NA|TRBJ2-1|NA|TRBV11-3
TGTGCCAGCAGCGCCCAGAATGGTATAAATGAGCAGTTCTTC
CASSAQNGINEQFF
>NA|TRBJ1-5|once|TRBV7-9
TGTGCCAGCAGCTCATCGGGTTATAGCAATCAGCCCCAGCATTTT
CASSSSGYSNQPQHF
>TRBD2|TRBJ2-3|once|TRBV27
TGTGCCAGCAGTTTGGGGACTATGAGTAGCACAGATACGCAGTATTTT
CASSLGTMSSTDTQYF
>TRBD1|TRBJ2-7|NA|TRBV15
TGTGCCACCAGCAAGGGACAGGGGGCCTCCTACGAGCAGTACTTC
CATSKGQGASYEQYF
>TRBD1|TRBJ2-1|NA|TRBV28
TGTGCCAGCACTCCTGACAGGGCCGATACCTACAATGAGCAGTTCTTC
CASTPDRADTYNEQFF
>TRBD1|TRBJ2-5|NA|TRBV19
TGTGCCAGTAGTACTAGGGACAGAAAAGAGACCCAGTACTTC
CASSTRDRKETQYF
>NA|TRBJ2-7|once|TRBV11-2
TGTGCCAGCAGCTTAAGTGGGTGGGGCAGGCCAGGGTTTTACGAGCAGTACTTC
CASSLSGWGRPGFYEQYF
>NA|TRBJ2-2|NA|TRBV7-9
TGTGCCAGCAGCTTATTGACAGCGAACACCGGGGAGCTGTTTTTT
CASSLLTANTGELFF
>NA|TRBJ2-7|NA|TRBV27
TGTGCCAGCAGTCCCGCAATTACTGGGCGCGCAGGCGGGAACGAGCAGTACTTC
CASSPAITGRAGGNEQYF
>NA|TRBJ2-5|NA|TRBV27
TGTGCCAGCAGTTTTTCAGGTACCCAGTACTTC
CASSFSGTQYF
>NA|TRBJ2-7|NA|TRBV19
TGTGCCAGTAGTACCGGCCCCGCGGGCTCTTCCTACGAGCAGTACTTC
CASSTGPAGSSYEQYF
>NA|TRBJ1-5|NA|TRBV24-1
TGTGCCACCAGTGATGACAGAAATCAGCCCCAGCATTTT
CATSDDRNQPQHF
>NA|TRBJ2-7|NA|TRBV6-2/TRBV6-3
TGTGCCAGCAGCCAATCGGACGAGCAGTACTTC
CASSQSDEQYF
>TRBD1|TRBJ2-7|NA|TRBV29-1
TGCAGCGCCATACACCGGGACAGGGGCTCCTACGAGCAGTACTTC
CSAIHRDRGSYEQYF
>NA|TRBJ2-7|NA|TRBV7-9
TGTGCCAGCAGCTCGAGCACAGGGAGATACTACGAGCAGTACTTC
CASSSSTGRYYEQYF
>NA|TRBJ1-1|NA|TRBV5-1
TGCGCCAGTTCGACAGGCTACACTGAAGCTTTCTTT
CASSTGYTEAFF
>NA|TRBJ1-2|once|TRBV11-2
TGTGCCAGCAGCTATAAGGGGGGGGATGGCTACACCTTC
CASSYKGGDGYTF
>NA|TRBJ2-7|NA|TRBV27
TGTGCCAGCAGTTTTCGAGCGCCGGGCGAGCAGTACTTC
CASSFRAPGEQYF
>NA|TRBJ1-1|NA|TRBV19
TGTGCCAGTAGTATAGGGGGCTCAAGTGAAGCTTTCTTT
CASSIGGSSEAFF
>TRBD1|TRBJ2-6|once|TRBV9
TGTGCCAGCAGCATTCGGACAGGGGATCACTCTGGGGCCAACGTCCTGACTTTC
CASSIRTGDHSGANVLTF
>NA|TRBJ1-3|NA|TRBV7-9
TGTGCCAGCAGCTTAGGGGGCAACTCTGGAAACACCATATATTTT
CASSLGGNSGNTIYF
>NA|TRBJ2-5|NA|TRBV24-1
TGTGCCACCAGTGCACCTAAAGCCAACCAAGAGACCCAGTACTTC
CATSAPKANQETQYF
>TRBD2|TRBJ2-5|NA|TRBV11-2
TGTGCCAGCAGCCGCGGGAGTCGGGAGACCCAGTACTTC
CASSRGSRETQYF
>TRBD1|TRBJ1-4|NA|TRBV5-1
TGCGCCAGCAGCTCCAGGACAGGGAGGATAGGTGAAAAACTGTTTTTT
CASSSRTGRIGEKLFF
>TRBD1|TRBJ2-7|NA|TRBV18
TGTGCCAGCTCACCACCGGGACAGAGACCGTACGAGCAGTACTTC
CASSPPGQRPYEQYF
>NA|TRBJ1-3|NA|TRBV3-1/TRBV3-2
TGTGCCAGCAGCCCCACCCGAGCCGTGAGGGGAAACACCATATATTTT
CASSPTRAVRGNTIYF
>NA|TRBJ1-4|NA|TRBV7-2
TGTGCCAGCAGCTTGGGACACACCACAACTAATGAAAAACTGTTTTTT
CASSLGHTTTNEKLFF
>NA|TRBJ1-2|NA|TRBV28
TGTGCCTGCCTGGGGAGTGGAGACTCGGACTATGGCTACACCTTC
CACLGSGDSDYGYTF
>TRBD2|TRBJ2-1|NA|TRBV11-2
TGTGCCAGCAGGGGTAGCGGGAGCAGAAATGAGCAGTTCTTC
CASRGSGSRNEQFF
>TRBD1|TRBJ1-6|once|TRBV19
TGTGCCAGTAGTATCGGTGGGCAGGGGGCAAGGAATTCACCCCTCCACTTT
CASSIGGQGARNSPLHF
>NA|TRBJ2-6|NA|TRBV6-5
TGTGCCAGCAGCACAAAGGGGGCTGGGGCCAACGTCCTGACTTTC
CASSTKGAGANVLTF
>NA|TRBJ2-1|NA|TRBV29-1
TGCAGCGTGAAGACAGAGTCCTACAATGAGCAGTTCTTC
CSVKTESYNEQFF